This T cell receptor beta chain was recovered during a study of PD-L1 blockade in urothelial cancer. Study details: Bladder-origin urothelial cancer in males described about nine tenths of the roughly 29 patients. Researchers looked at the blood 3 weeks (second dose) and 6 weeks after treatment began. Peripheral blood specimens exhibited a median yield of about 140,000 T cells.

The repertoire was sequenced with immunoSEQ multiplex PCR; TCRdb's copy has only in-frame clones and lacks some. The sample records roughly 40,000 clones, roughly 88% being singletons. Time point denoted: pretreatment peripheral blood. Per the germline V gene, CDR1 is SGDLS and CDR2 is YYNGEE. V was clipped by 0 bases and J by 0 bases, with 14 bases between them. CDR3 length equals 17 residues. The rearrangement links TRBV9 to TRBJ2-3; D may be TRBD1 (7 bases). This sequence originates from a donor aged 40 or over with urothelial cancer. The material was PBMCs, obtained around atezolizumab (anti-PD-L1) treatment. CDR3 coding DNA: TGTGCCAGCAGCGTAGAGGGGGGACAGATTAGCACAGATACGCAGTATTTT. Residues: CASSVEGGQISTDTQYF.